This record looks at one T cell receptor beta chain sequence and its context. The antigen remains unidentified. The entry originates in a study of blood T cells in healthy people across ages. Notes on the study in general: Diversity figures based on one million T cells were deemed too low.

V lost 5 bases, J lost 5 bases, and 7 bases lay in between. This CDR3 has 10 residues. Looked up from germline, CDR1 is GTSNPN and CDR2 is SVGIG (reference sequence). Through a sample-barcoded 5' primer and a J-beta primer mix, a second PCR was run for roughly 6 to 11 cycles. TCRdb redid the calling of the 5' RACE reads with MiXCR, one entry per CDR3 protein. The sample lists about 930,000 distinct CDR3 sequences; 25% to 30% were seen once. These data were likewise used in another study, on T cells of mothers and their children. That study reports: The shaping of TCR recombination output by thymic selection is similar in related and unrelated pairs.

The sequenced material came from blood. The rearrangement joins TRBV30 to TRBJ2-7; possibly TRBD2 for D (6 bases). This sequence originates from a woman aged 40 to 55 in good health. CDR3 protein: CAWGEDEQYF. The CDR3 DNA reads TGTGCCTGGGGGGAGGACGAGCAGTACTTC.